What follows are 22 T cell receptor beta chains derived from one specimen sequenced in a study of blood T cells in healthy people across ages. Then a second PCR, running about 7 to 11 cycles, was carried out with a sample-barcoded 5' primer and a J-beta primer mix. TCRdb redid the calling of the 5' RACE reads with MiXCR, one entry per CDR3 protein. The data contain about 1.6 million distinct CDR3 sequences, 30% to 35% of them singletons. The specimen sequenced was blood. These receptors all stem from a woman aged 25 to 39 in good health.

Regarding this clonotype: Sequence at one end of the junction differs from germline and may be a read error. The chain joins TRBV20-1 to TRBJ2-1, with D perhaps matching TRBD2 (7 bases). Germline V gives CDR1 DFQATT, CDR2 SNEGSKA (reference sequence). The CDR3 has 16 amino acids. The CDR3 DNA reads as TGCAGTGCTAGAGATTGGGGGCGGGGGCCCTACAATGAGCGGTTCTTC. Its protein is CSARDWGRGPYNERFF.

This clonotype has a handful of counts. The CDR3 protein is CASSLALAGNIYNEQFF. The CDR3 DNA reads as TGTGCCAGCAGCTTAGCCTTAGCGGGAAATATCTACAATGAGCAGTTCTTC. The V gene is TRBV7-8, the J gene TRBJ2-1, with 8 bases lining up with TRBD2. The CDR3 sequence is 17 residues long. The trim removed 0 bases at V and 3 bases at J, leaving 7 bases unmatched. Germline loops: CDR1 SGHVS, CDR2 FQNEAQ.

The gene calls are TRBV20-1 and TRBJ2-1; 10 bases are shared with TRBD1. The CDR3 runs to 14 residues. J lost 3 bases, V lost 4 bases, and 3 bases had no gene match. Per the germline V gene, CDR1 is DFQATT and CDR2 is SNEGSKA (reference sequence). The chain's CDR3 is CSAKRDRGYNEQFF. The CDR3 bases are TGCAGTGCTAAAAGGGACAGGGGCTACAATGAGCAGTTCTTC.

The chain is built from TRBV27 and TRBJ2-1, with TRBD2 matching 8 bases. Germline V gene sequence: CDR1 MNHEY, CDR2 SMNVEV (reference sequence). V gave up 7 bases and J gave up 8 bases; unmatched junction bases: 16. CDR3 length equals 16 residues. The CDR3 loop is CASTFRLGTRAHEQFF. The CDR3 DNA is TGTGCCAGCACTTTTAGGCTGGGGACTAGGGCTCATGAGCAGTTCTTC.

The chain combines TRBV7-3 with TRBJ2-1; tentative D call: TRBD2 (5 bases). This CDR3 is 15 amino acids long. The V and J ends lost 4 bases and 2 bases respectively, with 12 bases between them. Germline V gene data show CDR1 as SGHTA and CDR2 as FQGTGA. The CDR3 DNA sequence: TGTGCCAGCAGCTCCGGGGTATTCCCCTACAATGAGCAGTTCTTC. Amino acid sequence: CASSSGVFPYNEQFF.

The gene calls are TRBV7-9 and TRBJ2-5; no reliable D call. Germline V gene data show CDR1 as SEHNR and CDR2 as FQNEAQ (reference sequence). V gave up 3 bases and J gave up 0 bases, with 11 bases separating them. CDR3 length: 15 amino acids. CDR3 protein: CASSFPAGYQETQYF. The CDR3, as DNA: TGTGCCAGCAGCTTCCCTGCCGGGTACCAAGAGACCCAGTACTTC.

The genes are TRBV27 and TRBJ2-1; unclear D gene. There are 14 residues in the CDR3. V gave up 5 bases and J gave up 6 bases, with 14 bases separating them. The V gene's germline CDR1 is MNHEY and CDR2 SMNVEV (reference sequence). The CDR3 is CASSPLKSVNEQFF. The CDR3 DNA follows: TGTGCCAGCAGTCCGCTCAAGAGCGTCAATGAGCAGTTCTTC.

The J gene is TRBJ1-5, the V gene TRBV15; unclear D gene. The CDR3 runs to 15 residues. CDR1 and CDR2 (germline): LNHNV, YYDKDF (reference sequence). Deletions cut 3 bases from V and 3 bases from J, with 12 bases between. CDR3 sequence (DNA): TGTGCCACCAGCAGTCGGGGTAATGTCAATCAGCCCCAGCATTTT. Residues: CATSSRGNVNQPQHF.

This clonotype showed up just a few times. This CDR3 reads CASTPEQDNSPLHF. As DNA, the CDR3 is TGTGCCAGCACCCCGGAGCAGGACAATTCACCCCTCCACTTT. The V gene is TRBV6-6, the J gene TRBJ1-6, with D unclear. This CDR3 contains 14 residues. Looked up from germline, CDR1 is MNHNY and CDR2 is SVGAGI (reference sequence). Trimming took 7 bases from V and 7 from J, leaving 14 bases between them.

The CDR3 reads CASSSVGPTNTGELFF. The CDR3 DNA follows: TGTGCCAGCAGCTCAGTGGGGCCAACGAACACCGGGGAGCTGTTTTTT. The rearrangement links TRBV7-7 to TRBJ2-2; a weak D match, TRBD1 (5 bases). Trimming left V 4 bases short and J 0 bases short, with 12 bases between. Germline-derived CDR1 and CDR2 are SSHAT and FNYEAQ (reference sequence). The CDR3 has 16 amino acids.

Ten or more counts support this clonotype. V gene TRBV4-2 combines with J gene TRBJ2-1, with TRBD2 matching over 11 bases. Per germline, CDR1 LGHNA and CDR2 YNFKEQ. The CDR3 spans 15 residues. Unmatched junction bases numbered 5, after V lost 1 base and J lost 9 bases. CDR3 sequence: CASSQVLAGEGEQFF. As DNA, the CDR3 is TGTGCCAGCAGCCAAGTACTAGCGGGGGAGGGTGAGCAGTTCTTC.

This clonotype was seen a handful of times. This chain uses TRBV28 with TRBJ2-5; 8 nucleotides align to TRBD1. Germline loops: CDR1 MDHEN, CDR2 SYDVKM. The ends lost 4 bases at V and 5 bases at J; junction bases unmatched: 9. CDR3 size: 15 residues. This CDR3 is CASSSGRGLVETQYF. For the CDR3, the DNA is TGTGCCAGCAGTTCTGGCAGGGGGCTGGTGGAGACCCAGTACTTC.

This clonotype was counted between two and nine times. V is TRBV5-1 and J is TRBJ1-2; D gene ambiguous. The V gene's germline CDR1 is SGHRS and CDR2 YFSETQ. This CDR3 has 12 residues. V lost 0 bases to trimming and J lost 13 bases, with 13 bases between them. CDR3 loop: CASSLGGSQPTF. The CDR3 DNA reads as TGCGCCAGCAGCTTGGGAGGCAGCCAGCCCACCTTC. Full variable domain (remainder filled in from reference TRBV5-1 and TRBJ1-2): KAGVTQTPRYLIKTRGQQVTLSCSPISGHRSVSWYQQTPGQGLQFLFEYFSETQRNKGNFPGRFSGRQFSNSRSEMNVSTLELGDSALYLCASSLGGSQPTFGSGTRLTVV.

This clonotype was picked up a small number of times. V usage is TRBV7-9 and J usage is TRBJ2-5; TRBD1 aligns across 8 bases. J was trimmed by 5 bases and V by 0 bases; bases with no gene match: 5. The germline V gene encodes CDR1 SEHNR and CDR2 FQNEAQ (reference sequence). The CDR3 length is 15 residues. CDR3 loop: CASSLAGSGGETQYF. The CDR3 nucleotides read TGTGCCAGCAGCTTAGCGGGCTCAGGGGGCGAGACCCAGTACTTC.

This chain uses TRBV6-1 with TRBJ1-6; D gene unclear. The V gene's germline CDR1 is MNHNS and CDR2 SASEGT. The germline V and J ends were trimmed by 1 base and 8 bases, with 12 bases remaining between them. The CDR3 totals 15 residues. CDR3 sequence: CASSEGEGYYSPLHF. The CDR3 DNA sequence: TGTGCCAGCAGTGAAGGGGAGGGATACTATTCACCCCTCCACTTT.

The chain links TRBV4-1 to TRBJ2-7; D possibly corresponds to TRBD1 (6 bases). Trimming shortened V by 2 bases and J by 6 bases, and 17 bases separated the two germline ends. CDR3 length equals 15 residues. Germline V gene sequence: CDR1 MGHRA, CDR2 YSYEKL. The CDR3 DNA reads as TGCGCCAGCAGCCAAATTGGCAGGGGTGCGACCGAGCAGTACTTC. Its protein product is CASSQIGRGATEQYF.

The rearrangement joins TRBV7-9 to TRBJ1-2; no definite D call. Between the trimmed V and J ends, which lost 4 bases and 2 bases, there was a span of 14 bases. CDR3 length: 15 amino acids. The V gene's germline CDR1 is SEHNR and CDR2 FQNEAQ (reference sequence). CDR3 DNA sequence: TGTGCCAGCAGCTCCCTAAGGGAGGGAAACTATGGCTACACCTTC. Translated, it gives CASSSLREGNYGYTF. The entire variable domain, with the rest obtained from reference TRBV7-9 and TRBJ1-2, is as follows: DTGVSQNPRHKITKRGQNVTFRCDPISEHNRLYWYRQTLGQGPEFLTYFQNEAQLEKSRLLSDRFSAERPKGSFSTLEIQRTEQGDSAMYLCASSSLREGNYGYTFGSGTRLTVV.

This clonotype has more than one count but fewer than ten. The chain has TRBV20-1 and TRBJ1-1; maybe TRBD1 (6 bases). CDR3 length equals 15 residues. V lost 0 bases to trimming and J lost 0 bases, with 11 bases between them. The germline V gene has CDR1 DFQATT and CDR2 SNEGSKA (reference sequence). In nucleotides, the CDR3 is TGCAGTGCTAGAGATCCCAGGGGCATGAACACTGAAGCTTTCTTT. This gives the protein CSARDPRGMNTEAFF.

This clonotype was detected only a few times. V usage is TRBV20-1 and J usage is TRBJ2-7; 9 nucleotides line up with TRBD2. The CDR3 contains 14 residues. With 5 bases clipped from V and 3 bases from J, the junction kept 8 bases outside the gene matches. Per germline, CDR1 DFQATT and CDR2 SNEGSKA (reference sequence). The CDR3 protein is CSAFNGLASYEQYF. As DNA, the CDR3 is TGCAGTGCTTTTAACGGACTAGCGAGCTACGAGCAGTACTTC.

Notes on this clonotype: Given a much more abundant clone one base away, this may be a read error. The DNA for the CDR3 is TGCGCCAGCAACCAAGGCAACGGGGGTGGCAATTACAATGAGCAGTTCTTC. Protein: CASNQGNGGGNYNEQFF. The chain carries TRBV4-1 and TRBJ2-1, with D possibly being TRBD2 (6 bases). Germline V gene lookup returns CDR1 MGHRA and CDR2 YSYEKL. The CDR3 extends over 17 amino acids.

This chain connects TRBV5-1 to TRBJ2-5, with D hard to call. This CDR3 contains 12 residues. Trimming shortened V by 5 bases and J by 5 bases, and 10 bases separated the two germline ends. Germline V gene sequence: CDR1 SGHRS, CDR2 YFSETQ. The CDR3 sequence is CASRGYGETQYF. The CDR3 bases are TGCGCCAGCAGGGGTTATGGGGAGACCCAGTACTTC.

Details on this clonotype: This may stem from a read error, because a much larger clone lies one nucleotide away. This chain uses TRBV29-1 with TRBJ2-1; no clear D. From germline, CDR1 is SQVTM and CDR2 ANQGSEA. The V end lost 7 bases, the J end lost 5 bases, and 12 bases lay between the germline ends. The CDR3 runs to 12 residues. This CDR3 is CSGEVSHNEQFF. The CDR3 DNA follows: TGCAGCGGGGAAGTTTCCCACAATGAGCAGTTCTTC.